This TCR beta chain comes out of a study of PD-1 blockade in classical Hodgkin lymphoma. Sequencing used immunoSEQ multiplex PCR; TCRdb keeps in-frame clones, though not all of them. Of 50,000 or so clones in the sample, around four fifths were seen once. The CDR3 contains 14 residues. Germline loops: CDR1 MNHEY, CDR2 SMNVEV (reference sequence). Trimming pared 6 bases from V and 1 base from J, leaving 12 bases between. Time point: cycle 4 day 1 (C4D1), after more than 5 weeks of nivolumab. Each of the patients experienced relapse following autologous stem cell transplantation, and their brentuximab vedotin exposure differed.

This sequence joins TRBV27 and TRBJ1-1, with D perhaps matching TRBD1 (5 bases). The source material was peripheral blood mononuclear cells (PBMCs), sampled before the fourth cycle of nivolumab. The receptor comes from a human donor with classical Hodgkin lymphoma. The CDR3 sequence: CASRPLDRNTEAFF. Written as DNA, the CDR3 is TGTGCCAGCAGACCCTTAGACAGGAACACTGAAGCTTTCTTT.